This T cell receptor (beta chain) appears in the sequencing data of a study of T cells in Graves' hyperthyroidism and ophthalmopathy. Researchers took RNA transcripts and amplified the TCR beta CDR3 regions from them. A first-round RT-PCR of the TCR CDR3 used the HTBI primer set. TCRdb re-analysed the multiplex PCR reads in MiXCR, keeping a single row per CDR3 protein. The profile shows approximately 510,000 distinct CDR3 sequences, 20% of them singletons. Exclusion of a patient resulted from uncontrolled infection, other autoimmune disease, pregnancy or lactation. Fresh peripheral blood, roughly 10 ml of it, supplied the PBMCs. In the case of this clonotype: What it recognizes is unknown.

Study observations and caveats: Ophthalmopathy was told apart from stable hyperthyroidism by a 13 V-J model.

Germline V gene sequence: CDR1 MNHNS, CDR2 SASEGT. This CDR3 spans 14 amino acids. With 10 bases removed from V and 0 bases from J, the gap between germline ends came to 16 bases. Material for sequencing was blood. This receptor was taken from a man between 18 and 29 years old with Graves' hyperthyroidism. The rearrangement uses TRBV6-1 and TRBJ2-7; D tentatively fits TRBD1 or TRBD2 (5 bases each). The CDR3 region has the DNA TGTGCCACTTCATCGGGACCCAGCTCCTACGAGCAGTACTTC. It codes for CATSSGPSSYEQYF.